These 11 T cell receptor beta chains share one sample of origin, sequenced in a study of blood T cell repertoires in COVID-19. Here immunoSEQ multiplex PCR was the method, and the copy in TCRdb shows in-frame clones only, minus some. This table has hundreds of thousands of clones, around nine tenths appearing once. Input material: PBMCs or T cells enriched from blood (not recorded which). These receptors originate from a woman aged 45-59 years who had recovered from COVID-19.

The chain employs TRBV2 and TRBJ2-1; 7 nucleotides match TRBD2. Germline loops: CDR1 SNHLY, CDR2 FYNNEI. CDR3 length equals 13 residues. Unmatched junction bases numbered 9, after V lost 8 bases and J lost 8 bases. CDR3 region: CASGREVLHEQFF. DNA for the CDR3: TGTGCCAGCGGTCGGGAGGTTTTGCATGAGCAGTTCTTC.

This chain links TRBV5-1 with TRBJ2-3; TRBD1 might be the D (7 bases). The germline V gene has CDR1 SGHRS and CDR2 YFSETQ. The CDR3 totals 14 residues. The germline V and J ends were trimmed by 5 bases and 2 bases, with 12 bases remaining between them. The CDR3 DNA reads TGCGCCAGCAGGCAGGGGGGATTCACAGATACGCAGTATTTT. Encoded protein: CASRQGGFTDTQYF. Drawing the rest from reference TRBV5-1 and TRBJ2-3, the complete variable domain is KAGVTQTPRYLIKTRGQQVTLSCSPISGHRSVSWYQQTPGQGLQFLFEYFSETQRNKGNFPGRFSGRQFSNSRSEMNVSTLELGDSALYLCASRQGGFTDTQYFGPGTRLTVL.

This clone was recorded once. At one boundary the junction diverges from the germline segment, which might be a read error. The chain couples TRBV7-7 to TRBJ2-7; tentatively, D is TRBD2 (6 bases). Germline CDR1 and CDR2: SSHAT and FNYEAQ (reference sequence). The CDR3 runs 13 residues. As DNA, the CDR3 is TGTGCTAGCAGCTTAGTGGCCGCGGGGGAGCAGTACTTC. Protein: CASSLVAAGEQYF.

This rearrangement joins TRBV2 to TRBJ2-2; D not certain. The germline V and J ends were trimmed by 6 bases and 12 bases, with 11 bases remaining between them. Germline V gene data show CDR1 as SNHLY and CDR2 as FYNNEI. The CDR3 has 11 amino acids. The CDR3 region is CASSLRQKLFF. For the CDR3, the DNA is TGTGCCAGCAGCCTACGTCAAAAGCTGTTTTTT.

The DNA of the CDR3 is TGTGCCAGCAGTTTCTTGGGGAGAGGTGCTGAAGCTTTCTTT. The encoded protein is CASSFLGRGAEAFF. This chain joins TRBV28 and TRBJ1-1; D is uncertain. Between the trimmed V and J ends, which lost 3 bases and 6 bases, there was a span of 14 bases. Germline loops: CDR1 MDHEN, CDR2 SYDVKM. This CDR3 is 14 amino acids long.

The chain couples TRBV28 to TRBJ1-1; D is unresolved. CDR3 length equals 18 residues. V was shortened by 5 bases and J by 2 bases, with 24 bases between the two germline ends. CDR1 and CDR2 (germline): MDHEN, SYDVKM. CDR3 sequence: CASSTPPAVRRGNTEAFF. The CDR3 DNA sequence: TGTGCCAGCAGTACTCCCCCGGCAGTGAGGCGAGGAAACACTGAAGCTTTCTTT.

V and J are TRBV7-3 and TRBJ1-1; D is perhaps TRBD1 (5 bases). The germline V and J ends were trimmed by 2 bases and 1 base, with 11 bases remaining between them. The germline V gene encodes CDR1 SGHTA and CDR2 FQGTGA. The CDR3 consists of 15 residues. CDR3 residues: CASSLGASRNTEAFF. The CDR3 nucleotides are TGTGCCAGCAGCTTAGGGGCCAGCAGGAACACTGAAGCTTTCTTT. The full variable domain, completed using reference TRBV7-3 and TRBJ1-1, is GAGVSQTPSNKVTEKGKYVELRCDPISGHTALYWYRQSLGQGPEFLIYFQGTGAADDSGLPNDRFFAVRPEGSVSTLKIQRTERGDSAVYLCASSLGASRNTEAFFGQGTRLTVV.

The J gene is TRBJ1-5, the V gene TRBV9, with D possibly being TRBD1 (5 bases). V was shortened by 3 bases and J by 0 bases, with 10 bases between the two germline ends. Germline values: CDR1 SGDLS, CDR2 YYNGEE. This CDR3 region has 15 residues. CDR3 coding DNA: TGTGCCAGCAGCGCGACAGAGGATAGCAATCAGCCCCAGCATTTT. This encodes CASSATEDSNQPQHF.

This chain links TRBV14 with TRBJ1-2; 7 bases are a match to TRBD1. Trimming at V came to 4 bases and at J to 8 bases, leaving 13 bases not matched to a gene. CDR1 is SGHDN and CDR2 is FVKESK in the germline V gene. The CDR3 is 15 residues long. CDR3 sequence: CASSPGRDSLGGYTF. In nucleotides, the CDR3 is TGTGCCAGCAGCCCCGGGCGGGACAGTTTGGGGGGCTACACCTTC.

The chain employs TRBV27 and TRBJ2-7; 16 bases agree with TRBD2. Germline trimming cut 6 bases from V and 12 bases from J; bases unmatched to any gene: 11. The V gene's germline CDR1 is MNHEY and CDR2 SMNVEV (reference sequence). This CDR3 has 15 amino acids. The CDR3 sequence: CASSRLGTSGGAVYF. The CDR3 DNA sequence: TGTGCCAGCAGCCGACTTGGGACTAGCGGGGGGGCTGTGTACTTC.

The V call is TRBV3-1 (or the pseudogene TRBV3-2), the J call TRBJ2-7, with 12 bases fitting TRBD1. V shed 7 bases and J 4 bases; nucleotides not matched to a gene: 8. Germline V lookup: CDR1 LGHDT, CDR2 YNNKEL (reference sequence). CDR3 length equals 15 residues. The CDR3 loop is CASKTGTGGMYEQYF. The CDR3 DNA reads as TGTGCCAGCAAAACCGGGACAGGGGGCATGTACGAGCAGTACTTC.